The 27 T cell receptor beta chains presented below share a single source sample, sequenced in a study of T cell responses to AZD1222 COVID-19 vaccine. Only in-frame clones appear in the TCRdb table, and some are missing; sequencing was by immunoSEQ multiplex PCR. The sample lists some 170,000 clones, 90% to 95% occurring once. The sequences come from peripheral blood, collected on day 0 of AZD1222 vaccination. These receptors were collected from an adult in good health.

The V gene is TRBV7-6, the J gene TRBJ2-1; TRBD2 matches 11 bases. The CDR3 spans 16 residues. V was pared by 5 bases and J by 6 bases, with 9 bases of the junction left unmatched. Germline lookup yields CDR1 SGHVS and CDR2 FNYEAQ. CDR3 nucleotide sequence: TGTGCCAGCAGCCTTACCGGGACTAGCGGTTCCAATGAGCAGTTCTTC. It encodes CASSLTGTSGSNEQFF. Based on the CDR3 plus reference TRBV7-6 and TRBJ2-1, the full variable domain is GAGVSQSPRYKVTKRGQDVALRCDPISGHVSLYWYRQALGQGPEFLTYFNYEAQQDKSGLPNDRFSAERPEGSISTLTIQRTEQRDSAMYRCASSLTGTSGSNEQFFGPGTRLTVL.

V gene TRBV7-8 combines with J gene TRBJ2-1; 8 nucleotides align to TRBD2. Trimming cost V 0 bases and J 10 bases; bases outside gene matches: 5. Germline CDR1 and CDR2: SGHVS and FQNEAQ. This CDR3 spans 14 amino acids. CDR3 region: CASSLALAGWEQFF. CDR3 nucleotides: TGTGCCAGCAGCTTAGCGCTAGCGGGCTGGGAGCAGTTCTTC.

This clone appeared a few times. The rearrangement joins TRBV9 to TRBJ1-6, with a possible D match to TRBD1 (5 bases). Per the germline V gene, CDR1 is SGDLS and CDR2 is YYNGEE. The CDR3 is 14 amino acids. V gave up 0 bases and J gave up 7 bases, with 8 bases separating them. The CDR3 here is CASSVGQRNSPLHF. DNA for the CDR3: TGTGCCAGCAGCGTAGGACAGAGAAATTCACCCCTCCACTTT.

The chain recombines TRBV19 with TRBJ2-3; 9 nucleotides line up with TRBD1. Germline assignment: CDR1 LNHDA and CDR2 SQIVND (reference sequence). The CDR3 sequence is 16 residues long. The V segment lost 6 bases and the J segment 3 bases; nucleotides outside the gene matches: 10. CDR3 DNA: TGTGCCAGTAGGCCCAAGCCGGGACAGGGAACAGATACGCAGTATTTT. Translation gives CASRPKPGQGTDTQYF.

This clone has more than one count but fewer than ten. The rearrangement uses TRBV30 and TRBJ1-1; 9 bases are a match to TRBD1. In germline, CDR1 is GTSNPN, CDR2 SVGIG (reference sequence). With V trimmed by 2 bases and J by 1 base, 5 bases remained unmatched. There are 15 residues in the CDR3. The CDR3 DNA follows: TGTGCCTGGAGTTACGGGGGACAGGGGAACACTGAAGCTTTCTTT. Its translation: CAWSYGGQGNTEAFF.

This rearrangement joins TRBV28 to TRBJ1-2; the D is unclear. Per germline, CDR1 MDHEN and CDR2 SYDVKM. V shed 1 base and J shed 8 bases, with 11 bases lying between them. The CDR3 totals 13 residues. CDR3 sequence reads: CASSLSVGTGYTF. CDR3 bases: TGTGCCAGCAGTTTATCGGTGGGAACCGGCTACACCTTC.

Notes on this clone: The junction does not match germline at one end; this may be a read error. This chain uses TRBV29-1 with TRBJ2-7; D remains ambiguous. This CDR3 spans 13 amino acids. Germline assignment: CDR1 SQVTM and CDR2 ANQGSEA. The CDR3 is CSAEGIGSYEQYF. DNA for the CDR3: TGCAGCGCTGAAGGTATAGGGTCCTACGAGCAGTACTTC.

The rearrangement joins TRBV20-1 to TRBJ1-6; D is ambiguous. V lost 3 bases to trimming and J lost 3 bases, with 12 bases between them. Per germline, CDR1 DFQATT and CDR2 SNEGSKA (reference sequence). The CDR3 consists of 15 residues. The CDR3 is CSASPLMGYNSPLHF. In DNA form, the CDR3 reads TGCAGTGCTAGTCCCCTTATGGGCTATAATTCACCCCTCCACTTT.

This clone was recorded only once. The rearrangement uses TRBV5-4 and TRBJ1-1; no reliable D call. V dropped 2 bases and J dropped 3 bases, with 5 bases sitting between them. CDR3 size: 12 residues. Germline V gives CDR1 SGHNT, CDR2 YYREEE (reference sequence). The CDR3 DNA reads TGTGCCAGCAGCTTCCCGGACACTGAAGCTTTCTTT. Its protein is CASSFPDTEAFF.

This chain uses TRBV18 with TRBJ1-6; the match to TRBD1 covers 10 bases. The length of the CDR3 is 18 residues. Germline V gene lookup returns CDR1 KGHSH and CDR2 LQKENI. Trimming took 3 bases from V and 13 from J; bases not matched to a gene: 18. In DNA form, the CDR3 reads TGTGCCAGCTCACCTCTTAACCCGGGACAGGGGCCAGGGAGGCCCCTCCACTTT. Its protein product is CASSPLNPGQGPGRPLHF.

The CDR3 region is CASRGVASYGYTF. The DNA for the CDR3 is TGTGCCAGCAGGGGGGTAGCAAGCTATGGCTACACCTTC. The chain links TRBV6-5 to TRBJ1-2, with a tentative D call TRBD1 (5 bases). V shed 6 bases and J shed 4 bases, with 12 bases lying between them. The CDR3 contains 13 residues. CDR1 is MNHEY, CDR2 SVGAGI, per germline.

With respect to this clone: The same CDR3 arises from other DNA sequences in this sample as well. The CDR3 reads CASSYSTGGGNEKLFF. The DNA of the CDR3 is TGTGCCAGCAGTTACTCGACAGGGGGGGGAAATGAAAAACTGTTTTTT. The J gene is TRBJ1-4, the V gene TRBV6-5; TRBD1 aligns across 9 bases. The J segment lost 5 bases and the V segment lost 0 bases, leaving 4 bases of the junction unmatched. The CDR3 has 16 residues. The germline V gene has CDR1 MNHEY and CDR2 SVGAGI.

The rearrangement links TRBV4-2 to TRBJ2-3, with unresolved D. CDR1 is LGHNA, CDR2 YNFKEQ, per germline. The germline V and J ends were trimmed by 4 bases and 1 base, with 6 bases remaining between them. The CDR3 runs 13 residues. The chain's CDR3 is CASSLLGTDTQYF. CDR3 coding DNA: TGTGCCAGCAGCCTCCTAGGCACAGATACGCAGTATTTT.

The rearrangement joins TRBV5-4 to TRBJ2-6; no reliable D call. V lost 4 bases, J lost 5 bases, and 10 bases lay in between. CDR1 and CDR2 from the germline V gene are SGHNT and YYREEE (reference sequence). The CDR3 contains 14 residues. The CDR3 DNA reads as TGTGCCAGCAGCGCCCAGGAGAGGGCCAACGTCCTGACTTTC. It yields the protein CASSAQERANVLTF.

V and J are TRBV12-3 or TRBV12-4 and TRBJ1-1; 7 bases map to TRBD1. V was pared by 6 bases and J by 8 bases, with 6 bases of the junction left unmatched. The CDR3 runs to 12 residues. The CDR3 DNA follows: TGTGCCAGCAGCCACCCGACAGGGGAAGCTTTCTTT. Its protein is CASSHPTGEAFF.

This clone was detected once. This chain links TRBV29-1 with TRBJ2-1; D not certain. Germline CDR1 and CDR2: SQVTM and ANQGSEA. The CDR3 consists of 13 residues. Trimming cost V 6 bases and J 8 bases, with 17 bases left between them. CDR3 region: CSVMAPAGDEQFF. The CDR3 nucleotides are TGCAGCGTCATGGCCCCGGCAGGCGATGAGCAGTTCTTC.

The CDR3 nucleotides read TGTGCCAGCAGCCCGTACGGGACAGGGGGCGTTCAAACCGGGGAGCTGTTTTTT. Protein: CASSPYGTGGVQTGELFF. This chain connects TRBV7-6 to TRBJ2-2; 12 positions match TRBD1. J gave up 5 bases and V 5 bases, and 12 bases lay outside the gene matches. Germline V gives CDR1 SGHVS, CDR2 FNYEAQ. The CDR3 is 18 amino acids.

This sequence joins TRBV9 and TRBJ1-3, with 8 positions matching TRBD1. CDR3 length: 16 amino acids. Germline CDR1 reads SGDLS; CDR2 reads YYNGEE. V trimming: 3 bases; J trimming: 1 base; junction bases outside the gene matches: 6. As DNA, the CDR3 is TGTGCCAGCAGCGAAGGGACAGGTCTATCTGGAAACACCATATATTTT. Protein sequence: CASSEGTGLSGNTIYF.

The chain uses TRBV6-5 and TRBJ2-1, with D perhaps TRBD1 or TRBD2 (5 bases each). The CDR3 spans 13 residues. Trimming cost V 0 bases and J 6 bases, with 6 bases left between them. The germline V gene encodes CDR1 MNHEY and CDR2 SVGAGI. Here the CDR3 DNA reads TGTGCCAGCAGTTACTCGGGGGTCAATGAGCAGTTCTTC. This encodes CASSYSGVNEQFF.

The genes are TRBV18 and TRBJ2-1; TRBD2 matches at 10 bases. The junction had 17 bases not matched to a gene; V was cut back by 2 bases and J by 1 base. Germline CDR1 KGHSH, CDR2 LQKENI. CDR3 length: 21 residues. The CDR3 DNA sequence: TGTGCCAGCTCACCAGAGCCGGCGGTAGAGCGGGAGGGGAGGTCCTACAATGAGCAGTTCTTC. Amino acids: CASSPEPAVEREGRSYNEQFF.

Details on this clone: Other DNA sequences within the sample encode an identical CDR3. The chain is built from TRBV5-1 and TRBJ1-1; 7 bases are a match to TRBD1. From germline, CDR1 is SGHRS and CDR2 YFSETQ. The junction had 3 bases not matched to a gene; V was cut back by 4 bases and J by 0 bases. CDR3 length: 14 residues. In DNA form, the CDR3 reads TGCGCCAGCAGCCTGACAGGGATGAACACTGAAGCTTTCTTT. Encoded protein: CASSLTGMNTEAFF.

The chain has TRBV11-2 and TRBJ2-3; no clear D gene. The V end lost 5 bases, the J end lost 6 bases, and 15 bases lay between the germline ends. The CDR3 sequence is 14 residues long. Germline CDR1 SGHAT, CDR2 FQNNGV. CDR3 sequence (DNA): TGTGCCAGCAGCGAGAGGACCCGCGTGGATACGCAGTATTTT. Residues: CASSERTRVDTQYF.

The rearrangement uses TRBV29-1 and TRBJ2-3; D gene ambiguous. Germline V CDR1 and CDR2: SQVTM, ANQGSEA. There are 14 residues in the CDR3. Trimming cost V 2 bases and J 0 bases, with 9 bases left between them. CDR3 sequence: CSVEPQTSTDTQYF. CDR3 coding DNA: TGCAGCGTTGAACCCCAGACTAGCACAGATACGCAGTATTTT.

V and J are TRBV12-3 or TRBV12-4 and TRBJ2-7; D not certain. The CDR3 contains 11 residues. Deletions cut 4 bases from V and 7 bases from J, with 8 bases between. The CDR3 loop is CASSSAIEQYF. CDR3 bases: TGTGCCAGCAGTTCAGCAATTGAGCAGTACTTC.

The chain is built from TRBV19 and TRBJ2-1; D call uncertain. The CDR3 consists of 17 residues. Germline V lookup: CDR1 LNHDA, CDR2 SQIVND (reference sequence). Trimming took 0 bases from V and 0 from J, leaving 12 bases between them. As DNA, the CDR3 is TGTGCCAGTAGTATAGAACATAGGCCGAGCTCCTACAATGAGCAGTTCTTC. The encoded protein is CASSIEHRPSSYNEQFF.

V is TRBV6-5 and J is TRBJ1-2, with D perhaps TRBD1 (5 bases). Per germline, CDR1 MNHEY and CDR2 SVGAGI. The CDR3 extends over 13 amino acids. V lost 2 bases and J lost 4, with 8 bases in between. Here the CDR3 reads CASSYTGGYGYTF. DNA of the CDR3: TGTGCCAGCAGTTACACAGGTGGCTATGGCTACACCTTC.

The J gene is TRBJ2-3, the V gene TRBV19; D is unresolved. The germline V gene has CDR1 LNHDA and CDR2 SQIVND (reference sequence). The CDR3 is made up of 12 amino acids. The V gene lost 3 bases and the J gene lost 4 bases, with 5 bases spanning the gap. DNA of the CDR3: TGTGCCAGTAGTATTTCCCCAGATACGCAGTATTTT. Its translation: CASSISPDTQYF.